This passage covers 25 T cell receptor beta chains from one sample sequenced in a study of blood T cell repertoires in COVID-19. Here immunoSEQ multiplex PCR was the method, and the copy in TCRdb shows in-frame clones only, minus some. The table lists about 100,000 clones, about 80% of them singletons. Sequenced material: peripheral blood. The receptors derive from a man aged 55 to 70 with acute or convalescent COVID-19.

The chain is built from TRBV4-3 and TRBJ1-2; D gene unclear. CDR3 length: 12 amino acids. Deletions cut 4 bases from V and 4 bases from J, with 7 bases between. From germline, CDR1 is LGHNA and CDR2 YSLEER. CDR3 coding DNA: TGCGCCAGCAGCCCGTCCGGCTATGGCTACACCTTC. This encodes CASSPSGYGYTF.

The CDR3 protein is CASSPRTSGIHNEQFF. The CDR3 bases are TGTGCCAGCAGTCCACGGACTAGCGGGATCCACAATGAGCAGTTCTTC. This chain connects TRBV11-2 to TRBJ2-1; 12 bases map to TRBD2. The CDR3 has 16 amino acids. Per the germline V gene, CDR1 is SGHAT and CDR2 is FQNNGV. J lost 5 bases, V lost 6 bases, and 8 bases had no gene match.

The chain has TRBV7-9 and TRBJ2-2; D gene uncertain. The CDR3 totals 12 residues. CDR1 is SEHNR, CDR2 FQNEAQ, per germline (reference sequence). The V and J ends lost 1 base and 7 bases respectively, with 4 bases between them. The CDR3 loop is CASSLVDGELFF. The CDR3 nucleotides are TGTGCCAGCAGCTTAGTAGACGGGGAGCTGTTTTTT.

The rearrangement joins TRBV19 to TRBJ2-7, with TRBD1 matching 9 bases. V was pared by 9 bases and J by 3 bases, with 12 bases of the junction left unmatched. Germline values: CDR1 LNHDA, CDR2 SQIVND (reference sequence). This CDR3 has 15 amino acids. CDR3 amino acids: CASARPGQGHYEQYF. CDR3 nucleotide sequence: TGTGCCAGCGCCAGACCGGGACAGGGCCACTACGAGCAGTACTTC.

The chain couples TRBV5-1 to TRBJ1-2, with 7 positions matching TRBD1. With 4 bases clipped from V and 2 bases from J, the junction kept 5 bases outside the gene matches. Per the germline V gene, CDR1 is SGHRS and CDR2 is YFSETQ. This CDR3 spans 14 amino acids. The CDR3, as DNA: TGCGCCAGCAGCATGACAGGGCCGAACTATGGCTACACCTTC. Protein sequence: CASSMTGPNYGYTF.

The chain combines TRBV5-1 with TRBJ2-3; 9 nucleotides align to TRBD1. The germline gives CDR1 SGHRS, CDR2 YFSETQ. Trimming at V came to 4 bases and at J to 8 bases, leaving 11 bases not matched to a gene. The CDR3 is 15 amino acids. The CDR3 spells CASSKEPGTGSTQYF. The DNA for the CDR3 is TGCGCCAGCAGCAAAGAGCCGGGGACAGGGAGTACGCAGTATTTT. The variable domain in full, with the rest retrieved from reference TRBV5-1 and TRBJ2-3, is KAGVTQTPRYLIKTRGQQVTLSCSPISGHRSVSWYQQTPGQGLQFLFEYFSETQRNKGNFPGRFSGRQFSNSRSEMNVSTLELGDSALYLCASSKEPGTGSTQYFGPGTRLTVL.

The rearrangement uses TRBV7-6 and TRBJ2-3; 10 bases agree with TRBD2. This CDR3 region has 16 residues. In germline, CDR1 is SGHVS, CDR2 FNYEAQ. The trim removed 2 bases at V and 6 bases at J, leaving 8 bases unmatched. The CDR3 sequence is CASSLFGAGGPDTQYF. The CDR3 bases are TGTGCCAGCAGCTTATTTGGAGCGGGAGGGCCTGATACGCAGTATTTT.

The CDR3 DNA is TGTGCCAGCAGGACCGCACTAGCACAGTACAATGAGCAGTTCTTC. Protein product: CASRTALAQYNEQFF. The chain links TRBV27 to TRBJ2-1; possible D gene TRBD2, 6 bases. CDR3 length equals 15 residues. CDR1 is MNHEY, CDR2 SMNVEV, per germline (reference sequence). V was cut by 6 bases and J by 4 bases, with 16 bases left in between.

CDR3 nucleotide sequence: TGTGCCAGCAGTGAAGGAATAGCGAGTTTCAATGAGCAGTTCTTC. Encoded protein: CASSEGIASFNEQFF. The chain employs TRBV6-1 and TRBJ2-1, with D tentatively TRBD2 (5 bases). CDR3 length: 15 amino acids. The ends were cut back, 1 base at V and 6 bases at J, with 13 bases in the middle. The germline CDR1 and CDR2 sequences are MNHNS and SASEGT.

The CDR3 reads CATSIGQEGLSNQPQHF. In DNA, the CDR3 is TGTGCCACCAGCATAGGACAGGAAGGGTTGAGCAATCAGCCCCAGCATTTT. The rearrangement joins TRBV24-1 to TRBJ1-5, with 7 bases aligning to TRBD1. The germline gives CDR1 KGHDR, CDR2 SFDVKD. V shed 7 bases, J shed 1 base, and the junction held 12 bases outside the gene matches. The CDR3 is 17 residues long.

This clone was picked up one time. The V call is TRBV27, the J call TRBJ2-5; TRBD1 matches 8 bases. Germline V gene data show CDR1 as MNHEY and CDR2 as SMNVEV (reference sequence). The CDR3 runs to 12 residues. V lost 7 bases, J lost 4 bases, and 2 bases stayed unmatched. DNA of the CDR3: TGTGCCAGCACTACAGGGGGAGAGACCCAGTACTTC. It translates to CASTTGGETQYF.

This clone was seen only a few times. The V and J genes are TRBV10-1 and TRBJ2-7; TRBD1 matches at 12 bases. The junction had 14 bases not matched to a gene; V was cut back by 2 bases and J by 3 bases. The CDR3 runs to 19 residues. CDR1 is WNHNN and CDR2 is SYGVQD in the germline V gene (reference sequence). This CDR3 is CASSERVKGQGASNYEQYF. The CDR3 bases are TGCGCCAGCAGTGAGAGGGTTAAGGGACAGGGGGCGTCCAACTACGAGCAGTACTTC.

This chain uses TRBV11-2 with TRBJ2-1; D may be TRBD2 (5 bases). Trimming removed 5 bases at V and 0 bases at J, with 14 bases between. Germline V gene data show CDR1 as SGHAT and CDR2 as FQNNGV. The CDR3 has 16 residues. The CDR3 nucleotides read TGTGCCAGCAGCCAGTCCACTGGGAGCTCCTACAATGAGCAGTTCTTC. Protein sequence: CASSQSTGSSYNEQFF.

With regard to this clone: The sample carries other DNA sequences with the same CDR3. The rearrangement joins TRBV6-4 to TRBJ2-2; TRBD2 might be the D (6 bases). The CDR3 contains 14 residues. Germline V gene data show CDR1 as MRHNA and CDR2 as SNTAGT. The V end lost 5 bases, the J end lost 2 bases, and 9 bases lay between the germline ends. The CDR3 DNA follows: TGTGCCAGCAGTTCTGGACTAAACACCGGGGAGCTGTTTTTT. Encoded protein: CASSSGLNTGELFF.

The chain is built from TRBV25-1 and TRBJ2-2, with 14 bases matching TRBD2. The CDR3 extends over 18 amino acids. Looked up from germline, CDR1 is MGHDK and CDR2 is SYGVNS. The V and J ends lost 4 bases and 5 bases, in that order; junction bases with no gene match: 9. The CDR3 loop reads CASSGSPGLAGVTGELFF. For the CDR3, the DNA is TGTGCCAGCAGTGGCTCCCCGGGACTAGCGGGAGTAACCGGGGAGCTGTTTTTT.

The chain carries TRBV6-5 and TRBJ2-7; no reliable D call. In germline, CDR1 is MNHEY, CDR2 SVGAGI. V was shortened by 7 bases and J by 6 bases, with 13 bases between the two germline ends. CDR3 length equals 12 residues. The DNA for the CDR3 is TGTGCCAGCATCTCTACTATGGGCGAGCAGTACTTC. This gives the protein CASISTMGEQYF.

DNA of the CDR3: TGTGCCAGCAGCCGTCCCGGGACAGGGGCGACTTCCTACGAGCAGTACTTC. It translates to CASSRPGTGATSYEQYF. The V and J genes are TRBV28 and TRBJ2-7; 10 bases fit TRBD1. The CDR3 is made up of 17 amino acids. Germline CDR1 is MDHEN and CDR2 is SYDVKM. Unmatched junction bases numbered 12, after V lost 6 bases and J lost 1 base.

The V call is TRBV5-4, the J call TRBJ1-4; TRBD1 might be the D (6 bases). Trimming left V 0 bases short and J 7 bases short, with 13 bases between. Germline lookup yields CDR1 SGHNT and CDR2 YYREEE (reference sequence). This CDR3 is built from 15 residues. In DNA form, the CDR3 reads TGTGCCAGCAGCTTGGGGGGACAAGGTTCTGAAAAACTGTTTTTT. Translated, it gives CASSLGGQGSEKLFF.

V is TRBV18 and J is TRBJ1-2; the D is unclear. From germline, CDR1 is KGHSH and CDR2 LQKENI. This CDR3 has 14 amino acids. V lost 3 bases to trimming and J lost 0 bases, with 8 bases between them. The DNA of the CDR3 is TGTGCCAGCTCACCGGGAGACTCTAACTATGGCTACACCTTC. It yields the protein CASSPGDSNYGYTF.

The chain links TRBV7-9 to TRBJ1-1; TRBD1 matches at 9 bases. J was trimmed by 7 bases and V by 5 bases; bases with no gene match: 8. CDR1 SEHNR and CDR2 FQNEAQ come from the germline V gene (reference sequence). CDR3 length: 14 residues. In DNA, the CDR3 is TGTGCCAGCAGCCTGACAGGGGGAAGAGGTGAAGCTTTCTTT. Protein: CASSLTGGRGEAFF.

This chain uses TRBV11-2 with TRBJ2-5, with D tentatively TRBD1 (6 bases). The germline gives CDR1 SGHAT, CDR2 FQNNGV. The CDR3 runs 14 residues. V gave up 5 bases and J gave up 4 bases, with 14 bases separating them. The DNA for the CDR3 is TGTGCCAGCAGCCCATTGGGGGCCACAGAGACCCAGTACTTC. Protein: CASSPLGATETQYF. The variable domain in full, with the rest retrieved from reference TRBV11-2 and TRBJ2-5, is EAGVAQSPRYKIIEKRQSVAFWCNPISGHATLYWYQQILGQGPKLLIQFQNNGVVDDSQLPKDRFSAERLKGVDSTLKIQPAKLEDSAVYLCASSPLGATETQYFGPGTRLLVL.

The chain has TRBV21-1 and TRBJ2-7; the D segment call TRBD2 is taken from the table without a DNA check. TRBV21-1 is designated a pseudogene. There are 13 residues in the CDR3. The CDR3 spells CARLAGGPSEQYF. CDR3 in DNA: TGTGCCAGACTAGCGGGAGGGCCCAGCGAGCAGTACTTC.

The count of this clone is one. This chain links TRBV13 with TRBJ1-5; TRBD1 might be the D (6 bases). CDR1 is PRHDT and CDR2 is FYEKMQ in the germline V gene (reference sequence). The germline V and J ends were trimmed by 1 base and 5 bases, with 6 bases remaining between them. The CDR3 extends over 13 amino acids. The CDR3 region has the DNA TGTGCCAGCAGCTTAGACAGGGATCAGCCCCAGCATTTT. This sequence encodes CASSLDRDQPQHF.

The chain is built from TRBV6-5 and TRBJ1-6; D is undetermined. Germline V gives CDR1 MNHEY, CDR2 SVGAGI. Between the trimmed V and J ends, which lost 8 bases and 7 bases, there was a span of 15 bases. This CDR3 spans 14 amino acids. The CDR3 here is CASLASSLNSPLHF. Here the CDR3 DNA reads TGTGCCAGCCTTGCTAGCTCCCTCAATTCACCCCTCCACTTT.

The rearrangement joins TRBV11-2 to TRBJ1-2, with TRBD1 as a possible D gene (6 bases). V lost 5 bases and J lost 8, with 18 bases in between. CDR1 and CDR2 from the germline V gene are SGHAT and FQNNGV. This CDR3 contains 14 residues. The CDR3 spells CASSTLDRGDGYTF. Here the CDR3 DNA reads TGTGCCAGCAGCACCCTGGACAGAGGGGACGGCTACACCTTC.